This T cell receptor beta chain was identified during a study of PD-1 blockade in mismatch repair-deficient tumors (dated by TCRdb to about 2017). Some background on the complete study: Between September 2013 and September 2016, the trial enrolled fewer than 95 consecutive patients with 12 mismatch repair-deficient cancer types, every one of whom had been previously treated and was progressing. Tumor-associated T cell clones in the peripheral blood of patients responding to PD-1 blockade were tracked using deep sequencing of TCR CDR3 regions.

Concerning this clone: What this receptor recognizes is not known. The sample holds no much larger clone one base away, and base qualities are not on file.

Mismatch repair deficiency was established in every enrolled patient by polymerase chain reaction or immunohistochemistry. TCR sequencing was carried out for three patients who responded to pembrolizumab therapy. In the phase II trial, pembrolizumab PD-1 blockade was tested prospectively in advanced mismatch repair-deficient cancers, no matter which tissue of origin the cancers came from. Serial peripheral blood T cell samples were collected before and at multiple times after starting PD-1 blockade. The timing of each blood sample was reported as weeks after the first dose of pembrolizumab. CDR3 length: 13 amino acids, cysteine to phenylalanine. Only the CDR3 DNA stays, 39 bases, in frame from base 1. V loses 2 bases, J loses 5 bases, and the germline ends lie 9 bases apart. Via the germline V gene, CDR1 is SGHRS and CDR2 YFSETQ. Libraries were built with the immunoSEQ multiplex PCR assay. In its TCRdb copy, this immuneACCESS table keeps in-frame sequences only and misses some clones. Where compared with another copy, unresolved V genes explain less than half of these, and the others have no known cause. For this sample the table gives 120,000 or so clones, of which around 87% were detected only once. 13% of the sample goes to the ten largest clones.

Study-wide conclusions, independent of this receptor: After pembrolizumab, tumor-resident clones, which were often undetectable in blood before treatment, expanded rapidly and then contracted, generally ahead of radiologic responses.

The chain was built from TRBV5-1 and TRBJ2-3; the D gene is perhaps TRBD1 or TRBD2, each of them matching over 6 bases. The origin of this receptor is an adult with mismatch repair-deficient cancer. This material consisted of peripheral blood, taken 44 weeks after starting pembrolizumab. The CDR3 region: CASSFRGQDTQYF. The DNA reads TGCGCCAGCAGCTTCCGGGGGCAAGATACGCAGTATTTT.